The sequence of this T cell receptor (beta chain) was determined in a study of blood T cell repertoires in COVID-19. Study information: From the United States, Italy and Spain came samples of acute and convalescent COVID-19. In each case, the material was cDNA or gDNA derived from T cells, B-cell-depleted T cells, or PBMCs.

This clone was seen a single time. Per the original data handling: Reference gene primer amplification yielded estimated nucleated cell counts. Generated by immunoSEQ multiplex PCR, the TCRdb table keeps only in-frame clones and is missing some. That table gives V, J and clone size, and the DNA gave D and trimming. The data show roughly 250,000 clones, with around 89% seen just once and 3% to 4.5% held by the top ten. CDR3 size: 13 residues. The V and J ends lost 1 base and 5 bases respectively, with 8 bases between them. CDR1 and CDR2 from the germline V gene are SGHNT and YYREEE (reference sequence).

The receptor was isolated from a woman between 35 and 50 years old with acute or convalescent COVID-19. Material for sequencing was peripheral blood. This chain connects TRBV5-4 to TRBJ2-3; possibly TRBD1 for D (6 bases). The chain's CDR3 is CASSLIGGDTQYF. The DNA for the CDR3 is TGTGCCAGCAGCTTGATAGGGGGAGATACGCAGTATTTT.